This T cell receptor (beta chain) was sequenced for a study of shared clonotypes between healthy human individuals. Study findings and constraints: Naive subsets, compared against memory subsets, generally had larger estimated richness values. The donor pool, a small one, limited the genetic and exposure-history diversity represented.

CDR1 is SGHRS, CDR2 YFSETQ, per germline. V was clipped by 3 bases and J by 2 bases, with 8 bases between them. This CDR3 contains 14 residues. Produced via immunoSEQ multiplex PCR; TCRdb's table is partial and in-frame only. The sample holds approximately 530,000 clones, 90% to 96% seen once. Worth noting for this clone: Its antigen is unidentified.

The chain carries TRBV5-1 and TRBJ1-4; weak D call: TRBD1 (6 bases). This TCR derives from a woman in her twenties or thirties in good health. Sequencing was carried out using naive CD4+ T cells sorted from blood. Subset indicated: CD45RA+ positively selected. This chain's CDR3 is CASSSGQTNEKLFF. CDR3 DNA sequence: TGCGCCAGCAGCTCCGGACAGACTAATGAAAAACTGTTTTTT. Full variable domain (missing parts from reference TRBV5-1 and TRBJ1-4): KAGVTQTPRYLIKTRGQQVTLSCSPISGHRSVSWYQQTPGQGLQFLFEYFSETQRNKGNFPGRFSGRQFSNSRSEMNVSTLELGDSALYLCASSSGQTNEKLFFGSGTQLSVL.